The 18 T cell receptor beta chains listed next were all sequenced from one sample in a study of shared clonotypes between healthy human individuals. Sequencing used immunoSEQ multiplex PCR; TCRdb keeps in-frame clones, though not all of them. This sample has roughly 2.2 million clones, with around 92% found just once. The material sequenced was naive CD4+ T cells from PBMCs. Subset noted: CD45RA+ positively selected. These receptors came from a man aged 18 to 29 in good health. Some clones in this sample may be carry-over from other donors' samples.

The chain employs TRBV28 and TRBJ2-4; 7 bases map to TRBD1. The V and J ends lost 6 bases and 3 bases, in that order; junction bases with no gene match: 8. CDR3 length: 15 residues. Per the germline V gene, CDR1 is MDHEN and CDR2 is SYDVKM. The CDR3 loop reads CASSRAGDSKNIQYF. The CDR3 bases are TGTGCCAGCAGCCGGGCCGGGGACAGCAAAAACATTCAGTACTTC.

V and J are TRBV2 and TRBJ1-5; the D is unclear. The CDR3 spans 15 residues. CDR1 is SNHLY, CDR2 FYNNEI, per germline. The V end lost 1 base, the J end lost 4 bases, and 11 bases lay between the germline ends. The CDR3 region has the DNA TGTGCCAGCAGTGAAGTGTCGGGTTTAAATCAGCCCCAGCATTTT. As protein: CASSEVSGLNQPQHF. Supplemented by reference TRBV2 and TRBJ1-5, the full variable domain reads EPEVTQTPSHQVTQMGQEVILRCVPISNHLYFYWYRQILGQKVEFLVSFYNNEISEKSEIFDDQFSVERPDGSNFTLKIRSTKLEDSAMYFCASSEVSGLNQPQHFGDGTRLSIL.

This clone was counted only a few times. The chain combines TRBV5-4 with TRBJ2-1, with 9 bases aligning to TRBD2. Germline values: CDR1 SGHNT, CDR2 YYREEE (reference sequence). V lost 4 bases and J lost 5; bases outside the gene matches: 4. The CDR3 runs to 14 residues. The CDR3: CASSLGLANNEQFF. Written as DNA, the CDR3 is TGTGCCAGCAGCCTGGGACTAGCCAACAATGAGCAGTTCTTC.

The V and J genes are TRBV27 and TRBJ2-3; D perhaps matches TRBD2 (5 bases). Germline loops: CDR1 MNHEY, CDR2 SMNVEV (reference sequence). There are 13 residues in the CDR3. Between the trimmed V and J ends, which lost 3 bases and 2 bases, there was a span of 6 bases. The CDR3 coding sequence is TGTGCCAGCAGTTTTCGGGACACAGATACGCAGTATTTT. Translation gives CASSFRDTDTQYF.

The J gene is TRBJ1-1, the V gene TRBV28; unclear D gene. The CDR3 consists of 15 residues. Trimming took off 6 bases at V and 11 bases at J, with 25 bases between the two ends. Germline-derived CDR1 and CDR2 are MDHEN and SYDVKM. CDR3 nucleotide sequence: TGTGCCAGCAGCCCCACCCCGGCAGGTACGGTTCGGGCTTTCTTT. Its protein is CASSPTPAGTVRAFF.

The CDR3: CASSLHSSGANVLTF. CDR3 nucleotides: TGTGCCAGCAGCCTCCACAGCTCTGGGGCCAACGTCCTGACTTTC. This sequence joins TRBV7-2 and TRBJ2-6; D not certain. The germline CDR1 and CDR2 sequences are SGHTA and FQGNSA. This CDR3 region has 15 residues. The germline V and J ends were trimmed by 5 bases and 0 bases, with 8 bases remaining between them.

This clone showed up just once. The rearrangement links TRBV5-8 to TRBJ1-5; D is perhaps TRBD1 (5 bases). CDR3 length equals 14 residues. CDR1 is SGHTS and CDR2 is YDEGEE in the germline V gene. Trimming took 2 bases from V and 3 from J, leaving 9 bases between them. The CDR3 reads CASSFQGYNQPQHF. For the CDR3, the DNA is TGTGCCAGCAGCTTTCAGGGATACAATCAGCCCCAGCATTTT.

Written as DNA, the CDR3 is TGTGCCAGTAGTATTTCGAACAGCACCAAGTACTTC. Translating it yields CASSISNSTKYF. The chain couples TRBV19 to TRBJ2-7; the D is unclear. This CDR3 has 12 amino acids. Germline V gene sequence: CDR1 LNHDA, CDR2 SQIVND (reference sequence). V was trimmed by 3 bases and J by 11 bases, leaving 14 bases between them.

About this clone: Other nucleotide sequences from this sample produce the same CDR3. The CDR3 loop is CASSLFSGTEAFF. The CDR3 DNA reads TGTGCCAGCAGTTTATTTAGTGGCACTGAAGCTTTCTTT. The chain carries TRBV28 and TRBJ1-1, with D unresolved. V was pared by 1 base and J by 4 bases, with 7 bases between. CDR1 is MDHEN and CDR2 is SYDVKM in the germline V gene. The CDR3 covers 13 residues. Full variable domain (outside the CDR3, taken from reference TRBV28 and TRBJ1-1): DVKVTQSSRYLVKRTGEKVFLECVQDMDHENMFWYRQDPGLGLRLIYFSYDVKMKEKGDIPEGYSVSREKKERFSLILESASTNQTSMYLCASSLFSGTEAFFGQGTRLTVV.

This chain joins TRBV18 and TRBJ2-2, with D hard to call. The CDR3 sequence is 14 residues long. Trimming pared 0 bases from V and 3 bases from J, leaving 5 bases between. Germline values: CDR1 KGHSH, CDR2 LQKENI. The CDR3 DNA is TGTGCCAGCTCACCACCGGCGTACACCGGGGAGCTGTTTTTT. Amino acids: CASSPPAYTGELFF.

The CDR3 nucleotides are TGTGCCACCAGCAGAGGGGGTGGGACAGCTTTAAGCGAGCAGTACTTC. Amino acid sequence: CATSRGGGTALSEQYF. V usage is TRBV15 and J usage is TRBJ2-7, with TRBD1 identical over 7 bases. CDR1 and CDR2 (germline): LNHNV, YYDKDF (reference sequence). J lost 6 bases, V lost 1 base, and 12 bases had no gene match. The CDR3 contains 16 residues.

This clone was counted once. The chain recombines TRBV7-2 with TRBJ1-4; D unclear. V was pared by 5 bases and J by 6 bases, with 19 bases between. The CDR3 extends over 16 amino acids. Per the germline V gene, CDR1 is SGHTA and CDR2 is FQGNSA. CDR3 in DNA: TGTGCCAGCAGCCCAGGCTGGCGGCTGGTTGATGAAAAACTGTTTTTT. It encodes CASSPGWRLVDEKLFF.

The rearrangement links TRBV21-1 to TRBJ2-1; the D call in the table, TRBD2, was not verified against the DNA. TRBV21-1 is labeled a pseudogene. The CDR3 length is 19 residues. For the CDR3, the DNA is TGTGCCAGCAGCAATAATGTAGTAGGGACTAGCGGGAGAATGGGTGAGCAGTTCTTC. Amino acids: CASSNNVVGTSGRMGEQFF.

This clone came up a few times. Other DNA sequences in the sample encode the same CDR3. V gene TRBV30 combines with J gene TRBJ1-4; 7 nucleotides match TRBD1. The CDR3 runs 14 residues. V trimming: 3 bases; J trimming: 2 bases; junction bases outside the gene matches: 3. Germline values: CDR1 GTSNPN, CDR2 SVGIG (reference sequence). CDR3 loop: CAWSRGGTNEKLFF. Written as DNA, the CDR3 is TGTGCCTGGAGCAGGGGGGGGACTAATGAAAAACTGTTTTTT.

This clone was observed many times. The chain is built from TRBV10-3 and TRBJ2-1; TRBD1 agrees at 10 bases. Losses at the gene ends were 6 bases for V and 2 bases for J; bases not matched to a gene: 4. Germline V gene data show CDR1 as ENHRY and CDR2 as SYGVKD. CDR3 size: 15 residues. In DNA form, the CDR3 reads TGTGCCATCAGCGCCGGGACAGGGGCCTACAATGAGCAGTTCTTC. This encodes CAISAGTGAYNEQFF.

This rearrangement joins TRBV27 to TRBJ1-5; TRBD1 matches 7 bases. Germline V lookup: CDR1 MNHEY, CDR2 SMNVEV (reference sequence). The V segment lost 2 bases and the J segment 1 base; nucleotides outside the gene matches: 8. CDR3 length: 17 residues. In nucleotides, the CDR3 is TGTGCCAGCAGTTTAGGTACAGGGGTTGGAAGCAATCAGCCCCAGCATTTT. Translation: CASSLGTGVGSNQPQHF.

This chain links TRBV10-3 with TRBJ1-2, with D possibly TRBD1 on 5 matching bases. The V gene lost 0 bases and the J gene lost 5 bases, with 19 bases spanning the gap. CDR1 and CDR2 from the germline V gene are ENHRY and SYGVKD. The CDR3 runs 17 residues. The chain's CDR3 is CAISESVHGPGGYGYTF. The CDR3 DNA follows: TGTGCCATCAGTGAGTCAGTCCATGGGCCGGGGGGTTATGGCTACACCTTC.

This clone occurred once. The same CDR3 arises from other DNA sequences in this sample as well. The genes are TRBV2 and TRBJ2-1; 10 bases agree with TRBD1. In germline, CDR1 is SNHLY, CDR2 FYNNEI. V was pared by 6 bases and J by 7 bases, with 3 bases of the junction left unmatched. The CDR3 sequence is 13 residues long. Here the CDR3 DNA reads TGTGCCAGCAGGGGGACAGGGGCAAATGAGCAGTTCTTC. It encodes CASRGTGANEQFF.